The sequence of this TCR beta chain was determined in a study of blood T cell repertoires in COVID-19. Looking at the study overall: Sources were T cells, B-cell-depleted T cells, or PBMCs; the material itself was cDNA or gDNA.

Per the original methods: Reference gene primer amplification in the assay estimated nucleated cell counts. Measured with immunoSEQ multiplex PCR; TCRdb has only the in-frame clones, and not every one. The V and J calls and the clone size are those of that table, but D and trimming were determined from the DNA. The sample yields 300,000 to 400,000 clones, around 87% seen once. The receptor comes from a woman aged 50 to 60 with active or convalescent COVID-19. The sequenced material came from peripheral blood.

CDR3 coding DNA: TGCGCCAGCAGCCAAGATCTACTAGGCACCGGGGAGCTGTTTTTT. Translation: CASSQDLLGTGELFF. V and J are TRBV4-3 and TRBJ2-2; maybe TRBD2 (5 bases). Germline CDR1 LGHNA, CDR2 YSLEER. The CDR3 is 15 residues long. With 0 bases removed from V and 4 bases from J, the gap between germline ends came to 9 bases.